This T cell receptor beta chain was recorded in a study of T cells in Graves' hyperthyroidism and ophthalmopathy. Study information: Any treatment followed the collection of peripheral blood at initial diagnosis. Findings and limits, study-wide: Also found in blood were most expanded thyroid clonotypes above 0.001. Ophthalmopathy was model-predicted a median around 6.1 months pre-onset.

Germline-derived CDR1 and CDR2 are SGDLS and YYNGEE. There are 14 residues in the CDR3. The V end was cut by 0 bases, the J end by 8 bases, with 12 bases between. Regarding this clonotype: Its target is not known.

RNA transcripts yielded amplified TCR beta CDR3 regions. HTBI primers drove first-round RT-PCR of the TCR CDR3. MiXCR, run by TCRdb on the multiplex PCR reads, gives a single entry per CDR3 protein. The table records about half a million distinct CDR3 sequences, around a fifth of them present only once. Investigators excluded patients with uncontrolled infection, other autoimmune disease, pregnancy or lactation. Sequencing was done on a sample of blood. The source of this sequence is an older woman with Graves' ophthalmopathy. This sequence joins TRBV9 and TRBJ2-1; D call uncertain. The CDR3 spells CASSVAHPGDEQFF. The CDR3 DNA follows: TGTGCCAGCAGCGTAGCCCACCCTGGGGATGAGCAGTTCTTC.